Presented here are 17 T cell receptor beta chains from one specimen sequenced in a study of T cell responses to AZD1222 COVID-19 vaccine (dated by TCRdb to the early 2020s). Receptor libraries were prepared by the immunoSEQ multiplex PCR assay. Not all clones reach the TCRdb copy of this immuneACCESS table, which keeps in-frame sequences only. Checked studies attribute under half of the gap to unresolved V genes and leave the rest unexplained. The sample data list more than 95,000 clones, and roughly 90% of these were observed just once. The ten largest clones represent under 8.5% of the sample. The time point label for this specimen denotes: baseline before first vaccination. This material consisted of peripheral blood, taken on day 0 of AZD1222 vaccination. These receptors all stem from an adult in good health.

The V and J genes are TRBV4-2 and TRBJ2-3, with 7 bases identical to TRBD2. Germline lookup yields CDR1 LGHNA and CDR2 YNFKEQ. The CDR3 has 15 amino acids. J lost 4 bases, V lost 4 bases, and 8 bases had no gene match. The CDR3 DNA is TGTGCCAGCAGCCCTCGGGGCGGGAGTTCAGATACGCAGTATTTT. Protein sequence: CASSPRGGSSDTQYF.

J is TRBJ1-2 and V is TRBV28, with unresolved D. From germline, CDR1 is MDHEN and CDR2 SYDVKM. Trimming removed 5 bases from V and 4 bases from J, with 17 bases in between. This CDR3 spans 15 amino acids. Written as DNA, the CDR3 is TGTGCCAGCAGTCCACGGAACACCCGGGCCTATGGCTACACCTTC. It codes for CASSPRNTRAYGYTF.

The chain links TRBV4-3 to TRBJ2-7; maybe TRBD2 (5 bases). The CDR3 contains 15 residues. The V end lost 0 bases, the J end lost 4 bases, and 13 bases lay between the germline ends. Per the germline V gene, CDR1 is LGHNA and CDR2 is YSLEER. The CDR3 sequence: CASSQDPGTDYEQYF. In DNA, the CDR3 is TGCGCCAGCAGCCAAGATCCGGGAACTGATTACGAGCAGTACTTC.

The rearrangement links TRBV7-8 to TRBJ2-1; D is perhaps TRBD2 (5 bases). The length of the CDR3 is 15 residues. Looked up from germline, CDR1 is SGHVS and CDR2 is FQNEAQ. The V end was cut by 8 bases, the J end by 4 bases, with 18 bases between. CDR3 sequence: CASGPPDYRYNEQFF. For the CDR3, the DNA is TGTGCCAGCGGGCCCCCCGACTACCGGTACAATGAGCAGTTCTTC.

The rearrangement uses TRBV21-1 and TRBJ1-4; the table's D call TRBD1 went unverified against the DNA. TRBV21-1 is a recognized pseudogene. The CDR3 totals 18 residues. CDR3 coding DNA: TGTGCCAGCAGCAAAGGGACCCAGGACAGATCTGCTAATGAAAAACTGTTTTTT. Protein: CASSKGTQDRSANEKLFF.

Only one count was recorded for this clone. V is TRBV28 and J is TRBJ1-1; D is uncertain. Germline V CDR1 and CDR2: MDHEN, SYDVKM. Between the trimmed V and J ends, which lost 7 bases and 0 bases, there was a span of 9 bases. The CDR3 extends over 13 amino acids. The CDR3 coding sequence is TGTGCCAGCAAAAGGACTTTGAACACTGAAGCTTTCTTT. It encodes CASKRTLNTEAFF.

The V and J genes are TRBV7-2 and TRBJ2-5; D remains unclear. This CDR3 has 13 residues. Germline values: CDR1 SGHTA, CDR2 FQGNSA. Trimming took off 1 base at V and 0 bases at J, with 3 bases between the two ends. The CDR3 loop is CASSLGYQETQYF. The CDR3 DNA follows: TGTGCCAGCAGCTTAGGGTACCAAGAGACCCAGTACTTC.

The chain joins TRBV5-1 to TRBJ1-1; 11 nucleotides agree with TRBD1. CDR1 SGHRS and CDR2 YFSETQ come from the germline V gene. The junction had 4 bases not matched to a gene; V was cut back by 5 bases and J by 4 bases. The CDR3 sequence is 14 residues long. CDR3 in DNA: TGCGCCAGCAGGACCGGGACAGGGGGCACTGAAGCTTTCTTT. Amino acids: CASRTGTGGTEAFF.

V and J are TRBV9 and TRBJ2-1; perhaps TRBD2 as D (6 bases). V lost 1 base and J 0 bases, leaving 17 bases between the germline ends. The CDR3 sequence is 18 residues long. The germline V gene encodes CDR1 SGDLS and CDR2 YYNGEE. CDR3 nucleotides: TGTGCCAGCAGCGTACTCACCTCGGGGGACCCCTCCTACAATGAGCAGTTCTTC. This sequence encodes CASSVLTSGDPSYNEQFF.

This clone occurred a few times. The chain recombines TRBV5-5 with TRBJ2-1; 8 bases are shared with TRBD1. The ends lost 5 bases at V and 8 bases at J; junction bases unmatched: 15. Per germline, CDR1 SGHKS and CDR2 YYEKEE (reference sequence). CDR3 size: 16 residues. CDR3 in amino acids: CASRISPDRGHHEQFF. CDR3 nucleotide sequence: TGTGCCAGCAGGATTTCGCCAGACAGGGGCCACCATGAGCAGTTCTTC.

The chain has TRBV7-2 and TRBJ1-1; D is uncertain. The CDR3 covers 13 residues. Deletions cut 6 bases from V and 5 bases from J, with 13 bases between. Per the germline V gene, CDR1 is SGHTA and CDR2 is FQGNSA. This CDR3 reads CASRSEGRTEAFF. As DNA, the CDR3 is TGTGCCAGCAGATCCGAAGGGAGGACTGAAGCTTTCTTT.

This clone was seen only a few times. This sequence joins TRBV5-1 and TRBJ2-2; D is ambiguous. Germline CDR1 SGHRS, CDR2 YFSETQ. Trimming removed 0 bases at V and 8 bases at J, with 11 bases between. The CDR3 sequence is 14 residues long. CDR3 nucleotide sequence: TGCGCCAGCAGCTTGGCACCTTCCATAGGGGAGCTGTTTTTT. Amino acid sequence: CASSLAPSIGELFF.

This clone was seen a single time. CDR3 sequence reads: CSTETGSYEQYF. The CDR3 DNA is TGCAGCACCGAGACGGGGTCCTACGAGCAGTACTTC. V usage is TRBV29-1 and J usage is TRBJ2-7; the D gene is possibly TRBD2 (5 bases). The V and J ends lost 8 bases and 1 base respectively, with 12 bases between them. Looked up from germline, CDR1 is SQVTM and CDR2 is ANQGSEA. There are 12 residues in the CDR3.

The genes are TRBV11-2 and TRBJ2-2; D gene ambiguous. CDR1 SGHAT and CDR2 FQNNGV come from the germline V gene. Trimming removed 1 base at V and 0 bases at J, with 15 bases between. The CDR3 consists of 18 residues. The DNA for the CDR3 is TGTGCCAGCAGCTTAGGGATGTTAGAGCTACCGAACACCGGGGAGCTGTTTTTT. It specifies CASSLGMLELPNTGELFF.

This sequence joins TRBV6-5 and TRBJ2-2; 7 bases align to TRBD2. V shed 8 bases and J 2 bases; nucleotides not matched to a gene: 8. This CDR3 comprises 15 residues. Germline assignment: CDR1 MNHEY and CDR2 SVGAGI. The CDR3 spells CASPSLAVNTGELFF. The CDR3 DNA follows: TGTGCCAGCCCTTCGCTAGCGGTAAACACCGGGGAGCTGTTTTTT.

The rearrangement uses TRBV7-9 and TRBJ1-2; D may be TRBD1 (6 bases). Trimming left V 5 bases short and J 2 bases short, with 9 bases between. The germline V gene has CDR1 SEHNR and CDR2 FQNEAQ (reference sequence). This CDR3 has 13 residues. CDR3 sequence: CASSADSNYGYTF. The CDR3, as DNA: TGTGCCAGCAGCGCGGACAGCAACTATGGCTACACCTTC.

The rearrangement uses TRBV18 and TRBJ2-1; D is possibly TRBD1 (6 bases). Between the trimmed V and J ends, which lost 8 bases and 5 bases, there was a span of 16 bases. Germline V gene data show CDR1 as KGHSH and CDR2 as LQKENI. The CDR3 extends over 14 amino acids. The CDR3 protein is CASDRDKSHNEQFF. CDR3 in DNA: TGTGCCAGCGACCGGGACAAAAGTCACAATGAGCAGTTCTTC. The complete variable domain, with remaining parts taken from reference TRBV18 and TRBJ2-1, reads NAGVMQNPRHLVRRRGQEARLRCSPMKGHSHVYWYRQLPEEGLKFMVYLQKENIIDESGMPKERFSAEFPKEGPSILRIQQVVRGDSAAYFCASDRDKSHNEQFFGPGTRLTVL.